Each of the 10 T cell receptor beta chains below was sequenced from the same sample in a study of shared clonotypes between healthy human individuals. Clones were read by immunoSEQ multiplex PCR, and TCRdb kept only the in-frame ones, dropping some. The sample records some 1.5 million clones, 95% to 99% being singletons. Sequenced sample: naive CD4+ T cells sorted from blood. As to subset: CD45RA+ positively selected. The receptor set was obtained from a man aged 25-45 years in good health.

V gene TRBV29-1 combines with J gene TRBJ2-7; D remains ambiguous. This CDR3 contains 14 residues. Germline V CDR1 and CDR2: SQVTM, ANQGSEA. V lost 2 bases, J lost 0 bases, and 11 bases lay in between. The CDR3 protein is CSVENPASSYEQYF. The CDR3 DNA follows: TGCAGCGTTGAAAACCCCGCCAGCTCCTACGAGCAGTACTTC.

The gene calls are TRBV5-6 and TRBJ1-2; the D gene is possibly TRBD1 (5 bases). The CDR3 consists of 14 residues. Germline CDR1 is SGHDT and CDR2 is YYEEEE. V was clipped by 6 bases and J by 4 bases, with 16 bases between them. CDR3 sequence reads: CASKVRQRAYGYTF. The DNA for the CDR3 is TGTGCCAGCAAAGTGAGACAGCGCGCCTATGGCTACACCTTC.

CDR3 coding DNA: TGTGCCAGCAGTCCACTCACGGGGGGTAGCAATCAGCCCCAGCATTTT. Encoded protein: CASSPLTGGSNQPQHF. The J gene is TRBJ1-5, the V gene TRBV28, with TRBD1 as a possible D gene (5 bases). Trimming stripped 5 bases from V and 0 bases from J, with 14 bases between. CDR3 length equals 16 residues. Germline V gene data show CDR1 as MDHEN and CDR2 as SYDVKM.

The V gene is TRBV7-8, the J gene TRBJ2-3; TRBD2 matches at 10 bases. V gave up 1 base and J gave up 5 bases; unmatched junction bases: 3. CDR3 length: 15 amino acids. Germline lookup yields CDR1 SGHVS and CDR2 FQNEAQ. DNA for the CDR3: TGTGCCAGCAGCTTAGGGCTAGCGGGAGTAGATACGCAGTATTTT. Translating gives CASSLGLAGVDTQYF. The full variable domain, rest sourced from reference TRBV7-8 and TRBJ2-3, is GAGVSQSPRYKVAKRGQDVALRCDPISGHVSLFWYQQALGQGPEFLTYFQNEAQLDKSGLPSDRFFAERPEGSVSTLKIQRTQQEDSAVYLCASSLGLAGVDTQYFGPGTRLTVL.

The gene calls are TRBV29-1 and TRBJ2-2; the match to TRBD2 covers 8 bases. Germline trimming cut 4 bases from V and 3 bases from J; bases unmatched to any gene: 10. CDR3 length: 16 amino acids. The germline V gene has CDR1 SQVTM and CDR2 ANQGSEA. In DNA form, the CDR3 reads TGCAGCGTTGGGTTACGGGGGGGTACGGACACCGGGGAGCTGTTTTTT. Its translation is CSVGLRGGTDTGELFF.

The chain is built from TRBV10-3 and TRBJ2-1, with 13 bases fitting TRBD2. Unmatched junction bases numbered 8, after V lost 0 bases and J lost 9 bases. The CDR3 totals 17 residues. The germline gives CDR1 ENHRY, CDR2 SYGVKD. The CDR3 spells CAISESGTSGISGEQFF. CDR3 nucleotides: TGTGCCATCAGTGAGTCCGGGACTAGCGGGATTTCAGGTGAGCAGTTCTTC.

This chain links TRBV7-8 with TRBJ1-5, with no clear D. Germline lookup yields CDR1 SGHVS and CDR2 FQNEAQ. This CDR3 comprises 18 residues. Trimming left V 3 bases short and J 3 bases short, with 21 bases between. CDR3 in amino acids: CASSLRRGRVRDNQPQHF. CDR3 bases: TGTGCCAGCAGCTTGAGACGGGGTCGGGTTCGGGACAATCAGCCCCAGCATTTT.

This clone was seen only once. The V call is TRBV4-2, the J call TRBJ2-3; TRBD2 agrees at 10 bases. The length of the CDR3 is 19 residues. The ends lost 0 bases at V and 9 bases at J; junction bases unmatched: 18. Germline V lookup: CDR1 LGHNA, CDR2 YNFKEQ. Written as DNA, the CDR3 is TGTGCCAGCAGCCAAGAAACTTCCCGGTCTAGCGGGAGTTCTAGAACGCAGTATTTT. Translation: CASSQETSRSSGSSRTQYF.

This rearrangement joins TRBV29-1 to TRBJ2-3; D is ambiguous. Germline CDR1 SQVTM, CDR2 ANQGSEA. CDR3 length: 13 amino acids. Deletions cut 4 bases from V and 3 bases from J, with 11 bases between. CDR3 loop: CSVGGGRTDTQYF. The CDR3 bases are TGCAGCGTTGGAGGCGGAAGGACAGATACGCAGTATTTT.

This clone was detected only once. This rearrangement joins TRBV9 to TRBJ2-7, with 7 bases matching TRBD2. This CDR3 contains 17 residues. V dropped 0 bases and J dropped 7; count of bases not matched to a gene: 16. The germline V gene encodes CDR1 SGDLS and CDR2 YYNGEE. For the CDR3, the DNA is TGTGCCAGCAGCGTAGGGCCGGGTGGCGGGACTACGGGAGAGCAGTACTTC. Its translation: CASSVGPGGGTTGEQYF.